This TCR beta chain was identified during a study of T-cell reconstitution after alpha-beta-depleted transplantation in children. Study results and caveats: Several hundred rapidly expanded clones from non-depleted graft cells reportedly supplied alpha-beta T cells about two months post-transplant. Diversity and T-cell counts at one year after transplant derived mostly from new T cells. For some patients, TCRbeta diversity was high at day 60 because of recipient T cells and thymic progenitors that survived.

During its preparation, the TCRbeta library received unique molecular identifiers. One entry per CDR3 protein results from TCRdb running MiXCR on the PCR reads. This table holds about 58,000 distinct CDR3 sequences, 35% to 55% found once. V was cut by 2 bases and J by 6 bases, with 16 bases left in between. The CDR3 covers 15 residues. The germline V gene encodes CDR1 MNHEY and CDR2 SVGAGI. This clonotype was seen just once. What it recognizes is unknown. The receptor was isolated from a male patient aged 5 to 17 who had a stem cell transplant for acute lymphoblastic leukemia, so the T cells may come from the graft donor. The sequenced sample was PBMCs, mostly from graft donor cells, obtained 360 days after TCRalphabeta/CD19-depleted stem cell transplant. The chain recombines TRBV6-5 with TRBJ1-2, with D maybe TRBD1 (5 bases). The CDR3 sequence is CASSYGPPGGDGYTF. CDR3 nucleotide sequence: TGTGCCAGCAGTTACGGCCCCCCGGGGGGGGATGGCTACACCTTC.